This T cell receptor (beta chain) originates from a study of blood T cells in healthy people across ages. Samples each yielded at least 5.5 micrograms of total RNA. Through a sample-barcoded 5' primer and a J-beta primer mix, a second PCR was run for 7 to 11 cycles. TCRdb ran MiXCR on the 5' RACE reads and lists one entry per CDR3 protein. The sample has some 780,000 distinct CDR3 sequences; 56% are singletons. Only a few counts were recorded for this clonotype. There are 14 residues in the CDR3. Germline V gene data show CDR1 as LGHDT and CDR2 as YNNKEL (reference sequence). Trimming removed 2 bases at V and 4 bases at J, with 9 bases between.

The sample consisted of blood. The rearrangement links TRBV3-1 to TRBJ1-5; the D is unclear. The sequence came from a man aged 35 to 55 in good health. The CDR3 region is CASSQNGINQPQHF. In DNA form, the CDR3 reads TGTGCCAGCAGCCAAAACGGGATTAATCAGCCCCAGCATTTT. The entire variable domain, with the rest obtained from reference TRBV3-1 and TRBJ1-5, is as follows: DTAVSQTPKYLVTQMGNDKSIKCEQNLGHDTMYWYKQDSKKFLKIMFSYNNKELIINETVPNRFSPKSPDKAHLNLHINSLELGDSAVYFCASSQNGINQPQHFGDGTRLSIL.